This TCR beta chain comes out of a study of beta chain features in type 1 diabetes. Findings and caveats of the study: Moderate but significant shortening of TCRB CDR3s was recorded in all four CD4+ subsets from Type 1 diabetes patients.

The study reverse transcribed the entire isolated RNA, so it sequenced expressed TCRB transcripts. Method: immunoSEQ multiplex PCR; TCRdb's copy keeps in-frame clones and lacks some. The table includes roughly 310,000 clones, about 11% detected once. Germline assignment: CDR1 SEHNR and CDR2 FQNEAQ (reference sequence). The CDR3 totals 12 residues. V shed 4 bases, J shed 11 bases, and the junction held 5 bases outside the gene matches. This clone has a handful of counts. Its antigen is unidentified. The receptor was derived from a woman aged 25 to 39 in good health. V gene TRBV7-9 combines with J gene TRBJ2-5; 9 nucleotides align to TRBD2. The source material was naive CD4+ T cells from blood. The CDR3 loop is CASSSIAGAQYF. The CDR3 DNA reads as TGTGCCAGCAGCTCCATAGCGGGAGCTCAGTACTTC.